Following are 15 T cell receptor beta chains from one sample sequenced in a study of T cells in Graves' hyperthyroidism and ophthalmopathy. Authors of the study amplified TCR beta CDR3 regions from RNA transcripts. The TCR CDR3 first-round RT-PCR relied on the HTBI primer set. TCRdb re-derived calls from the multiplex PCR reads in MiXCR, one entry per CDR3 protein. Here the sample spans roughly 180,000 distinct CDR3 sequences, just under 9.5% being singletons. Sequencing was done on a sample of blood. These receptors were obtained from a woman aged 18-29 years with Graves' hyperthyroidism that later progressed to Graves' ophthalmopathy.

In this sample, this clonotype turned up many times. The chain joins TRBV29-1 to TRBJ1-6, with D unresolved. The length of the CDR3 is 14 residues. The germline V and J ends were trimmed by 6 bases and 5 bases, with 14 bases remaining between them. CDR1 and CDR2 (germline): SQVTM, ANQGSEA. CDR3 nucleotide sequence: TGCAGCGTAAGAGCGGGCACCGATAATTCACCCCTCCACTTT. It encodes CSVRAGTDNSPLHF. Full variable domain (remainder filled in from reference TRBV29-1 and TRBJ1-6): SAVISQKPSRDICQRGTSLTIQCQVDSQVTMMFWYRQQPGQSLTLIATANQGSEATYESGFVIDKFPISRPNLTFSTLTVSNMSPEDSSIYLCSVRAGTDNSPLHFGNGTRLTVT.

This clonotype was seen repeatedly, ten times or more. The chain is built from TRBV7-2 and TRBJ2-7; D possibly corresponds to TRBD2 (5 bases). Per the germline V gene, CDR1 is SGHTA and CDR2 is FQGNSA. Trimming removed 4 bases at V and 6 bases at J, with 16 bases between. The CDR3 is 14 amino acids. DNA of the CDR3: TGTGCCAGCAGCTCCCCGGAGGCGCGTGGCGAGCAGTACTTC. It yields the protein CASSSPEARGEQYF.

This clonotype occurred many times. CDR3 protein: CASSPGLAHNEQFF. The CDR3 DNA is TGTGCCAGCAGCCCGGGACTAGCTCACAATGAGCAGTTCTTC. This chain links TRBV6-1 with TRBJ2-1; 9 bases fit TRBD2. This CDR3 is built from 14 residues. V shed 6 bases, J shed 5 bases, and the junction held 5 bases outside the gene matches. Germline CDR1 is MNHNS and CDR2 is SASEGT.

This clonotype has a count of ten or more. The CDR3 spells CASSYRLMIETQYF. CDR3 in DNA: TGTGCCAGCAGTTACAGGCTAATGATAGAGACCCAGTACTTC. The chain couples TRBV6-2 or TRBV6-3 to TRBJ2-5; D is ambiguous. This CDR3 is 14 amino acids long. The ends were cut back, 2 bases at V and 4 bases at J, with 11 bases in the middle. Germline loops: CDR1 MNHEY, CDR2 SVGEGT.

This clonotype has a handful of counts. The chain recombines TRBV19 with TRBJ2-1; TRBD1 agrees at 8 bases. CDR3 length: 14 amino acids. Germline values: CDR1 LNHDA, CDR2 SQIVND (reference sequence). V gave up 2 bases and J gave up 6 bases; unmatched junction bases: 3. In DNA, the CDR3 is TGTGCCAGTAGTATACAGGGGGCACCCAATGAGCAGTTCTTC. Protein sequence: CASSIQGAPNEQFF. Full variable domain (remainder filled in from reference TRBV19 and TRBJ2-1): DGGITQSPKYLFRKEGQNVTLSCEQNLNHDAMYWYRQDPGQGLRLIYYSQIVNDFQKGDIAEGYSVSREKKESFPLTVTSAQKNPTAFYLCASSIQGAPNEQFFGPGTRLTVL.

This clonotype was seen many times. The chain joins TRBV18 to TRBJ1-1, with D hard to call. Germline CDR1 and CDR2: KGHSH and LQKENI. There are 13 residues in the CDR3. The ends were cut back, 4 bases at V and 3 bases at J, with 9 bases in the middle. The CDR3 here is CASSQLYDTEAFF. The CDR3 nucleotides read TGTGCCAGCTCACAATTGTATGACACTGAAGCTTTCTTT.

The chain joins TRBV6-4 to TRBJ2-1; the D is unclear. There are 13 residues in the CDR3. V lost 1 base and J lost 2, with 3 bases in between. The germline CDR1 and CDR2 sequences are MRHNA and SNTAGT. The CDR3 reads CASSDYPYNEQFF. The CDR3, as DNA: TGTGCCAGCAGTGACTACCCCTACAATGAGCAGTTCTTC.

This clonotype was counted many times. The V gene is TRBV15, the J gene TRBJ2-7; no reliable D call. Trimming took 0 bases from V and 1 from J, leaving 10 bases between them. The CDR3 consists of 15 residues. Germline assignment: CDR1 LNHNV and CDR2 YYDKDF (reference sequence). CDR3 in amino acids: CATSRDQGRSYEQYF. The DNA of the CDR3 is TGTGCCACCAGCAGAGATCAAGGCAGATCCTACGAGCAGTACTTC.

In this sample, this clonotype turned up many times. This chain connects TRBV2 to TRBJ1-2; tentatively, D is TRBD1 (6 bases). CDR1 and CDR2 from the germline V gene are SNHLY and FYNNEI. Trimming pared 3 bases from V and 4 bases from J, leaving 9 bases between. CDR3 length equals 13 residues. The DNA of the CDR3 is TGTGCCAGCAGTGAGGGGGCCTCCTATGGCTACACCTTC. Its translation is CASSEGASYGYTF.

This chain links TRBV19 with TRBJ2-7; a possible D gene is TRBD1 (6 bases). Trimming left V 4 bases short and J 5 bases short, with 9 bases between. The CDR3 has 12 residues. The germline CDR1 and CDR2 sequences are LNHDA and SQIVND (reference sequence). The CDR3 bases are TGTGCCAGTAGTACCCGGGACAACGAGCAGTACTTC. Protein: CASSTRDNEQYF.

This clonotype has only a few counts. This chain links TRBV5-6 with TRBJ2-6; the D call may be TRBD1 or TRBD2 (5 bases each). The V gene's germline CDR1 is SGHDT and CDR2 YYEEEE. V lost 6 bases and J 1 base, leaving 20 bases between the germline ends. This CDR3 is built from 18 residues. The CDR3 DNA is TGTGCCAGCACCTCGCTCGGGACGGCCTTATCTGGGGCCAACGTCCTGACTTTC. Residues: CASTSLGTALSGANVLTF.

This clonotype was found many times. V and J are TRBV6-6 and TRBJ2-1; 8 bases are shared with TRBD2. The V and J ends lost 2 bases and 4 bases, in that order; junction bases with no gene match: 4. In germline, CDR1 is MNHNY, CDR2 SVGAGI (reference sequence). The length of the CDR3 is 15 residues. CDR3 region: CASSYSSGEYNEQFF. The CDR3 DNA follows: TGTGCCAGCAGTTACAGTAGCGGGGAGTACAATGAGCAGTTCTTC.

This clonotype was counted ten times or more. This rearrangement joins TRBV30 to TRBJ1-5, with TRBD1 matching 7 bases. The CDR3 totals 19 residues. CDR1 is GTSNPN and CDR2 is SVGIG in the germline V gene (reference sequence). J was trimmed by 2 bases and V by 0 bases; bases with no gene match: 16. As DNA, the CDR3 is TGTGCCTGGAGTGTACAGCCAATCGGGAGGGGGCCAGGCAATCAGCCCCAGCATTTT. As protein: CAWSVQPIGRGPGNQPQHF.

This clonotype was seen many times. The chain uses TRBV29-1 and TRBJ2-5; unclear D gene. The V and J ends lost 3 bases and 5 bases respectively, with 10 bases between them. The V gene's germline CDR1 is SQVTM and CDR2 ANQGSEA. The length of the CDR3 is 12 residues. The CDR3 DNA follows: TGCAGCGTTGAGGAATCCTCGGAGACCCAGTACTTC. Residues: CSVEESSETQYF.

The chain has TRBV10-1 and TRBJ1-6; tentative D call: TRBD1 (5 bases). Germline V gene sequence: CDR1 WNHNN, CDR2 SYGVQD (reference sequence). V shed 3 bases and J shed 4 bases, with 13 bases lying between them. CDR3 length: 16 amino acids. CDR3 sequence: CASSDSLGVYNSPLHF. The CDR3 bases are TGCGCCAGCAGTGATAGTTTGGGGGTTTATAATTCACCCCTCCACTTT.